The clone carrying this T cell receptor (beta chain) was counted ten times or more. This sample was taken from a study of T-cell reconstitution after alpha-beta-depleted transplantation in children. The germline V gene has CDR1 DFQATT and CDR2 SNEGSKA (reference sequence). The CDR3 consists of 14 residues. V dropped 5 bases and J dropped 0 bases, with 13 bases sitting between them. Preparation of the TCRbeta library was carried out with unique molecular identifiers. TCRdb reprocessed the PCR reads with MiXCR, giving one entry per CDR3 protein. The sample contains over 150,000 distinct CDR3 sequences, approximately 6.8% of which appear only once.

Material: PBMCs from the stem cell graft donor, obtained from the stem cell graft. This chain links TRBV20-1 with TRBJ1-1, with D maybe TRBD1 (5 bases). The sequence was obtained from a human donor who donated a stem cell graft to a child with Wiskott-Aldrich syndrome. The CDR3 is CSARQDTLNTEAFF. CDR3 nucleotides: TGCAGTGCTCGCCAGGACACATTGAACACTGAAGCTTTCTTT.